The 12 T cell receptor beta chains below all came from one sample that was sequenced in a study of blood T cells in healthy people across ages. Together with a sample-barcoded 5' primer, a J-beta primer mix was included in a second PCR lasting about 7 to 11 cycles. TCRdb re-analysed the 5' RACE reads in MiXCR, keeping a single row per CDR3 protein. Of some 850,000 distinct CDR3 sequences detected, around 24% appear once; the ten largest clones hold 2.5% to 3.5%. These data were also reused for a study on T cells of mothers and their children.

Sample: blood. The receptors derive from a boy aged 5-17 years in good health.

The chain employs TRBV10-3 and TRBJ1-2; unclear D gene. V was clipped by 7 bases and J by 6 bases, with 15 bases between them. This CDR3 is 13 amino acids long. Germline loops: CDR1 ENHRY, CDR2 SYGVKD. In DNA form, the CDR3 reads TGTGCCATCAAATTGGGCCCAAGGGATGGCTACACCTTC. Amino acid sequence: CAIKLGPRDGYTF.

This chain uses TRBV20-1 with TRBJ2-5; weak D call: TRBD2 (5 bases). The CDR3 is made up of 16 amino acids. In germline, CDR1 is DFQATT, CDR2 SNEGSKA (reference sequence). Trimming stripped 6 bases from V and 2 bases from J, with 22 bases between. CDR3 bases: TGCAGTGCCTCACCCCAGACCAGCGGTGAGCAAGAGACCCAGTACTTC. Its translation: CSASPQTSGEQETQYF.

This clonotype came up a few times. CDR3 in DNA: TGTGCCAGCAGTTCCTTGGGACAAACGGCGCACTTT. As protein: CASSSLGQTAHF. This chain connects TRBV6-5 to TRBJ1-6; D may be TRBD1 (6 bases). V lost 4 bases and J 19 bases, leaving 17 bases between the germline ends. The germline V gene has CDR1 MNHEY and CDR2 SVGAGI. The CDR3 is 12 amino acids.

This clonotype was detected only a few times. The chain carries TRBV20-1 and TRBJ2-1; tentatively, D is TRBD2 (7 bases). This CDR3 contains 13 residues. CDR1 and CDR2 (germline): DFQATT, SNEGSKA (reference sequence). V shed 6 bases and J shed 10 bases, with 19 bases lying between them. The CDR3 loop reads CSAFGLEGGEQFF. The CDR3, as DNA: TGCAGTGCCTTCGGACTAGAAGGGGGAGAGCAGTTCTTC.

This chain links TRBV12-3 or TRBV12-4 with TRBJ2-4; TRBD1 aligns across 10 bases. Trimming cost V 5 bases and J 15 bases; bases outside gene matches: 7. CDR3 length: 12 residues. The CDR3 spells CASSRDRGLLYF. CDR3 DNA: TGTGCCAGCAGTCGAGACAGGGGGCTTCTGTACTTC.

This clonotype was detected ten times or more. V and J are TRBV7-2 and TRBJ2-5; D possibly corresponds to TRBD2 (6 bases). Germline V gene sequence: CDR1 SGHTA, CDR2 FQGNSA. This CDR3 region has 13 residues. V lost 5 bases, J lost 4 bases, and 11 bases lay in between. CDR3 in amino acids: CASSPGGTETQYF. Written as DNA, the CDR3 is TGTGCCAGCAGCCCCGGGGGTACAGAGACCCAGTACTTC.

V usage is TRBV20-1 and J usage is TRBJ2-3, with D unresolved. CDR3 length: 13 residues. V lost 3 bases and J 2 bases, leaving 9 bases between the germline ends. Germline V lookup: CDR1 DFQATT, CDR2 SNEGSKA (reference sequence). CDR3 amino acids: CSARLQPTDTQYF. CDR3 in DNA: TGCAGTGCTAGGTTACAACCCACAGATACGCAGTATTTT.

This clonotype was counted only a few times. The CDR3 region is CSARRTGDYEQYF. The CDR3 DNA is TGCAGTGCTAGAAGGACAGGAGACTACGAGCAGTACTTC. The gene calls are TRBV20-1 and TRBJ2-7; 7 bases align to TRBD1. Trimming removed 2 bases from V and 3 bases from J; junction bases left unmatched: 4. Germline assignment: CDR1 DFQATT and CDR2 SNEGSKA (reference sequence). This CDR3 has 13 amino acids.

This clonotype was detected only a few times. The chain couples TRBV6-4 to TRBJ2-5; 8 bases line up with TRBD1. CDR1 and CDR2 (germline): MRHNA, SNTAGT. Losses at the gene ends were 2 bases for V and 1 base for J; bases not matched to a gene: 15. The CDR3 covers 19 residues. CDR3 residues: CASSDHSPTGEEAQETQYF. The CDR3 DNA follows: TGTGCCAGCAGTGACCACTCACCGACAGGGGAGGAGGCCCAAGAGACCCAGTACTTC.

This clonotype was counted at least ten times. CDR3 residues: CASSLAGVGQYF. CDR3 DNA sequence: TGTGCCAGCAGCTTAGCAGGGGTAGGACAGTACTTC. This rearrangement joins TRBV7-9 to TRBJ2-7, with a tentative D call TRBD1 (5 bases). The CDR3 contains 12 residues. Trimming shortened V by 0 bases and J by 10 bases, and 10 bases separated the two germline ends. The germline V gene encodes CDR1 SEHNR and CDR2 FQNEAQ (reference sequence).

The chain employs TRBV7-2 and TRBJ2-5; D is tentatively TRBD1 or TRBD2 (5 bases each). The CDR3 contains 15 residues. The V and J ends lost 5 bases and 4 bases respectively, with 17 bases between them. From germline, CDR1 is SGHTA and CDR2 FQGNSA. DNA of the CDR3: TGTGCCAGCAGCAAACTCGGGGATAGGGGAGAGACCCAGTACTTC. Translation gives CASSKLGDRGETQYF.

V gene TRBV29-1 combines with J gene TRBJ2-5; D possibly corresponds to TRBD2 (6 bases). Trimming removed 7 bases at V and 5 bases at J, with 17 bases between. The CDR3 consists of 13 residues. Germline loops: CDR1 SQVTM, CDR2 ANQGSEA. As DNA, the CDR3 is TGCAGCGCCTGGAGGGATGTCAGCGAGACCCAGTACTTC. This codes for CSAWRDVSETQYF.